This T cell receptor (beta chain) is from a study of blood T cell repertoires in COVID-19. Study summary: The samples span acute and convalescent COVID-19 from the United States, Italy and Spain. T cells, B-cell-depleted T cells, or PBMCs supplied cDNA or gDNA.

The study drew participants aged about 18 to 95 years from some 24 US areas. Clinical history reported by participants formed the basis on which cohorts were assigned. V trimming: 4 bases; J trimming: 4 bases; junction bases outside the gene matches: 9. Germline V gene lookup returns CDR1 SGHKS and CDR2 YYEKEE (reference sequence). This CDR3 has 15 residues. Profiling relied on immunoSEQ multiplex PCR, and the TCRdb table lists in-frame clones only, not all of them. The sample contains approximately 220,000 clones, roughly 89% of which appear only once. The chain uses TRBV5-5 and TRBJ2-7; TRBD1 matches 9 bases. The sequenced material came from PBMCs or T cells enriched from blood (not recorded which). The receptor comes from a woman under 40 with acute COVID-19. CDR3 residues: CASSPATGGFYEQYF. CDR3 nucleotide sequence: TGTGCCAGCAGCCCAGCGACAGGGGGGTTTTACGAGCAGTACTTC.